Sequencing of this TCR beta chain was carried out in a study of cytomegalovirus exposure and HLA in healthy donors. Overall study results and limits: Reports indicated that the classifier achieved high specificity and sensitivity in diagnosing cytomegalovirus status. It was about 180 TCR beta chains that were listed as cytomegalovirus-associated.

Germline assignment: CDR1 SGHKS and CDR2 YYEKEE (reference sequence). V was pared by 0 bases and J by 1 base, with 10 bases of the junction left unmatched. CDR3 size: 17 residues. On this clone: Its cognate antigen is unknown.

TCRdb's copy holds only in-frame clones and misses some; the assay was immunoSEQ multiplex PCR. The data contain approximately 160,000 clones, around 92% of them seen just once; the ten biggest clones take up 10%. The sample comprised PBMCs. The origin of this receptor is a woman aged 18-30 years in good health and CMV-seropositive. This chain connects TRBV5-5 to TRBJ2-7, with 7 nucleotides matching TRBD2. The CDR3 loop is CASSLGWGSGPSYEQYF. The CDR3 DNA reads TGTGCCAGCAGCTTGGGGTGGGGTAGCGGGCCTTCCTACGAGCAGTACTTC.